What follows describes a single TCR beta chain. No antigen is known for it. From 5'RACE with constant-segment primers came TCR alpha and TCR beta cDNA libraries that carried sample barcodes and UMIs. MiXCR, applied by TCRdb to the 5' RACE reads, yields one record per CDR3 protein. Of roughly 180,000 distinct CDR3 sequences in the sample, less than 20% were seen once. The data are from a study of T-cell memory formation after mild COVID-19. Whole-study results and caveats: Contracting CD8+ clones were enriched in EMRA, CD4+ mainly in CM and EM. Detection of some responders pre-infection suggested pre-existing cross-reactive memory T cells participated. The study found balanced CD4/CD8 in clones contracting day 15 to 85 and a CD4+ lean in later expanders.

Trimming removed 2 bases from V and 8 bases from J, with 14 bases in between. Germline V CDR1 and CDR2: SGHRS, YFSETQ. The CDR3 loop spans 15 amino acids. The chain has TRBV5-1 and TRBJ1-6; possibly TRBD1 for D (6 bases). This TCR was recovered from a man aged 18 to 29 who had mild COVID-19 (a few samples of this study predate the infection). Cell type and time point are not known. Sequencing input: PBMCs or a T cell subset sorted from them (not recorded which). The CDR3 loop is CASSFSPGGDSPLHF. The CDR3 DNA reads as TGCGCCAGCAGCTTTTCCCCCGGGGGCGATTCACCCCTCCACTTT.